The 9 T cell receptor beta chains reported below all come from one sample, sequenced in a study of cytomegalovirus exposure and HLA in healthy donors (dated by TCRdb to the late 2010s). The library was built by means of the immunoSEQ multiplex PCR assay. The multiplex PCR relied on a mix of 60 forward primers for TCR Vbeta segments and 13 reverse primers for TCR Jbeta segments. The immuneACCESS repertoire file appears here via TCRdb, limited to in-frame rearrangements. These files lack a portion of the clones; in checked studies, under half of the deficit traces to unresolved V genes, and the cause of the others is not known. The sample contains about 19,000 clones, under 90% of them found a single time. The ten largest account for around 21% of the sample. Sequencing input: PBMCs. Receptors originate from a human donor in good health.

The chain couples TRBV14 to TRBJ2-6; the D is unclear. V was cut by 4 bases and J by 2 bases, with 6 bases left in between. The CDR3 has 14 amino acids. Germline loops: CDR1 SGHDN, CDR2 FVKESK. Here the CDR3 DNA reads TGTGCCAGCAGCCGTGGGCCTGGGGCCAACGTCCTGACTTTC. Protein: CASSRGPGANVLTF.

This chain links TRBV23-1 with TRBJ1-1; D unresolved. TRBV23-1 qualifies as an ORF whose function is uncertain. V lost 7 bases to trimming and J lost 4 bases, with 22 bases between them. The CDR3 consists of 16 residues. The CDR3 sequence: CASNLSLLGVGTEAFF. The CDR3 DNA reads as TGCGCCAGCAACCTATCCTTACTCGGGGTGGGCACTGAAGCTTTCTTT.

The V call is TRBV7-2, the J call TRBJ1-2, with TRBD1 as a possible D gene (5 bases). The ends were cut back, 5 bases at V and 1 base at J, with 8 bases in the middle. The germline V gene encodes CDR1 SGHTA and CDR2 FQGNSA. This CDR3 contains 13 residues. For the CDR3, the DNA is TGTGCCAGCAGCCCCGACAGTAACTATGGCTACACCTTC. It is translated as CASSPDSNYGYTF.

CDR3 amino acids: CSGRVQQETQYF. CDR3 nucleotides: TGCAGCGGCAGGGTCCAGCAAGAGACCCAGTACTTC. The J gene is TRBJ2-5, the V gene TRBV29-1, with D possibly TRBD1 on 5 matching bases. V gave up 7 bases and J gave up 2 bases, with 11 bases separating them. Germline CDR1 is SQVTM and CDR2 is ANQGSEA. The CDR3 spans 12 residues.

J is TRBJ2-7 and V is TRBV7-9, with a tentative D call TRBD2 (5 bases). The germline gives CDR1 SEHNR, CDR2 FQNEAQ (reference sequence). V dropped 5 bases and J dropped 5 bases, with 16 bases sitting between them. The CDR3 is 14 amino acids. The CDR3: CASSPPRDVHEQYF. The CDR3, as DNA: TGTGCCAGCAGCCCCCCCCGGGATGTCCACGAGCAGTACTTC.

This clone came up a few times. The chain uses TRBV6-5 and TRBJ1-2, with 7 bases that match TRBD1. There are 15 residues in the CDR3. The V segment lost 0 bases and the J segment 4 bases; nucleotides outside the gene matches: 5. Germline CDR1 reads MNHEY; CDR2 reads SVGAGI. The CDR3 nucleotides read TGTGCCAGCAGTTACTCAGCGGACAGGATCTATGGCTACACCTTC. This sequence encodes CASSYSADRIYGYTF.

The chain is built from TRBV21-1 and TRBJ2-7; the table's D call, TRBD1, was not checked against the DNA. TRBV21-1 has pseudogene status. CDR3 size: 17 residues. In nucleotides, the CDR3 is TGTGCCAGCAGCAAAGATTGGGGTGACAGCTCCTGGTACGAGCAGTACTTC. Translated: CASSKDWGDSSWYEQYF.

This clone has only one observation. The chain combines TRBV18 with TRBJ2-1; D perhaps matches TRBD1 (6 bases). With 8 bases removed from V and 0 bases from J, the gap between germline ends came to 8 bases. This CDR3 region has 13 residues. Germline V gives CDR1 KGHSH, CDR2 LQKENI. The CDR3: CASRGGSYNEQFF. DNA for the CDR3: TGTGCCAGCAGAGGGGGCTCCTACAATGAGCAGTTCTTC. Combining the CDR3 with reference TRBV18 and TRBJ2-1 gives the whole variable domain NAGVMQNPRHLVRRRGQEARLRCSPMKGHSHVYWYRQLPEEGLKFMVYLQKENIIDESGMPKERFSAEFPKEGPSILRIQQVVRGDSAAYFCASRGGSYNEQFFGPGTRLTVL.

The chain recombines TRBV6-5 with TRBJ2-7; the match to TRBD1 covers 9 bases. This CDR3 region has 13 residues. The ends lost 5 bases at V and 7 bases at J; junction bases unmatched: 6. The germline V gene has CDR1 MNHEY and CDR2 SVGAGI. The CDR3: CASSTGTGWEQYF. The CDR3 DNA sequence: TGTGCCAGCAGTACCGGGACAGGGTGGGAGCAGTACTTC.